This TCR beta chain originates from a study of long-term antiretroviral therapy in people with HIV. As for this clone: The antigen remains undetermined.

Germline CDR1 reads SGHTA; CDR2 reads FQGTGA. This CDR3 has 13 amino acids. The V and J ends lost 5 bases and 4 bases respectively, with 11 bases between them. Researchers report immunoSEQ v3.0 was run at survey level. Method: immunoSEQ multiplex PCR; TCRdb's copy keeps in-frame clones and lacks some. This table has under 9,000 clones, approximately 80% appearing once. Overall study results and limits: Dominance of pre-ART expanded clones persisted, fluctuating and often declining after ART. Following ART, diversity rose but still fell short of transplant donor controls.

From each donor, at least one pre-ART PBMC sample and at least two post-ART PBMC samples were obtained. The source was unsorted PBMCs, collected 0.1 years after starting antiretroviral therapy. This receptor was obtained from a man in his forties with HIV. J is TRBJ1-1 and V is TRBV7-3; D unclear. Here the CDR3 reads CASSQSGLTEAFF. The CDR3 region has the DNA TGTGCCAGCAGCCAAAGCGGCCTCACTGAAGCTTTCTTT.